This entry concerns a single T cell receptor (beta chain). This record belongs to a study of T cell changes during pregnancy in multiple sclerosis. CDR3 size: 15 residues. Deletions cut 4 bases from V and 7 bases from J, with 17 bases between. Germline CDR1 reads WSHSY; CDR2 reads SAAADI. TCRdb's copy holds only in-frame clones and misses some; the assay was immunoSEQ multiplex PCR. In the table there are more than 65,000 clones, roughly 95% of which are singletons. The receptor comes from a female donor with multiple sclerosis, enrolled in a pregnancy study. This chain uses TRBV10-2 with TRBJ1-3, with D maybe TRBD1 (6 bases). Material: peripheral blood, obtained in the second trimester of pregnancy. CDR3 nucleotides: TGCGCCAGCAGTGCCGTTCTTACAGGGCGGAACACCATATATTTT. The encoded protein is CASSAVLTGRNTIYF.